These T cell receptor beta chains were read from a single sample in a study of Ad26.COV2.S vaccination and SARS-CoV-2 variants. Measured with immunoSEQ multiplex PCR; TCRdb has only the in-frame clones, and not every one. The sample contains 300,000 to 400,000 clones, roughly 84% of which appear only once. The sequencing here drew on peripheral blood, taken in a trial of Ad26.COV2.S vaccine versus placebo. The receptors originated from a person aged 18-65 years who received the Ad26.COV2.S COVID-19 vaccine or a placebo. Each CDR3 is given with its conserved first and last residue. A D gene is named only where the DNA matches it firmly.

CDR3aa	j_gene	v_gene	d_gene
CASSEEGPSNQPQHF	TRBJ1-5	TRBV25-1	NA
CASNPFQGAGGYTF	TRBJ1-2	TRBV2	TRBD1
CASSPRGSGNYNEQFF	TRBJ2-1	TRBV7-7	NA
CASSSAGSTEAFF	TRBJ1-1	TRBV7-2	NA
CASSSPWRESDEQYF	TRBJ2-7	TRBV7-2	NA
CASSSPGGMGGYTF	TRBJ1-2	TRBV7-2	NA
CASSLYRGDNEKLFF	TRBJ1-4	TRBV3-1/TRBV3-2	TRBD1
CAWSALRTSGYEQYF	TRBJ2-7	TRBV30	TRBD2
CASSGTLNLKNTEAFF	TRBJ1-1	TRBV9	NA
CARSTPQCPKGEQFF	TRBJ2-1	TRBV5-3	NA
CASRTDKNIQYF	TRBJ2-4	TRBV6-5	NA
CASSQAWTEGGYTF	TRBJ1-2	TRBV4-3	NA
CASSGSGGDQETQYF	TRBJ2-5	TRBV7-2	NA
CASSLSGLAEAETQYF	TRBJ2-5	TRBV4-2	TRBD2
CASSVQGRAKLFF	TRBJ1-4	TRBV2	NA
CASSQEGTAFSPLHF	TRBJ1-6	TRBV14	NA
CASSLGDRAAGYTF	TRBJ1-2	TRBV7-8	TRBD1
CASSWVAQGVNGELFF	TRBJ2-2	TRBV7-8	TRBD1
CASSLGDDGYTF	TRBJ1-2	TRBV7-9	NA
CAWQSTGGFDQPQHF	TRBJ1-5	TRBV30	TRBD1
CASSQTSGSYNEQFF	TRBJ2-1	TRBV5-4	TRBD2
CASSLAVKETGYTF	TRBJ1-2	TRBV7-8	NA
CASSPEPLHYEQYF	TRBJ2-7	TRBV11-2	NA
CASSQAPQGNYGYTF	TRBJ1-2	TRBV4-1	NA
CASSQVGAEGSPLHF	TRBJ1-6	TRBV4-2	NA
CAWSPGTANVLTF	TRBJ2-6	TRBV30	NA
CASSLHLRGGNTIYF	TRBJ1-3	TRBV6-2/TRBV6-3	NA
CASSHQQGSGYYNEQFF	TRBJ2-1	TRBV7-9	TRBD1
CASSMQGAYNEQFF	TRBJ2-1	TRBV19	TRBD1
CATSTRTASGNTIYF	TRBJ1-3	TRBV15	NA
CASSDLGSYNEQFF	TRBJ2-1	TRBV2	NA
CASRGQRYEQYF	TRBJ2-7	TRBV3-1/TRBV3-2	NA
CASSPTITYGYTF	TRBJ1-2	TRBV12-3/TRBV12-4	NA
CASSLAGSSYNEQFF	TRBJ2-1	TRBV7-2	NA
CASRGRGWSSYNSPLHF	TRBJ1-6	TRBV2	NA
CASQREGIGANVLTF	TRBJ2-6	TRBV13	TRBD2
CASSLEGRWSSYNEQFF	TRBJ2-1	TRBV7-2	NA
CASSSRARLFF	TRBJ1-4	TRBV21-1	NA
CASSASTGGTDTQYF	TRBJ2-3	TRBV9	NA
CASRFPGLAGKSEQFF	TRBJ2-1	TRBV7-2	TRBD2
CASSLRSGGGKTDTQYF	TRBJ2-3	TRBV11-3	TRBD1
CASSPDGEQGSNGQYF	TRBJ2-3	TRBV3-1/TRBV3-2	TRBD1
CASSSFPGSTDTQYF	TRBJ2-3	TRBV27	NA
CASSQDLAGPYQPQHF	TRBJ1-5	TRBV4-1	NA
CASSLPDRYQETQYF	TRBJ2-5	TRBV3-1/TRBV3-2	NA
CAYIRDSSGNTIYF	TRBJ1-3	TRBV30	TRBD1
CASSSPIQGRDEQFF	TRBJ2-1	TRBV11-2	NA
CATSPPGQGARLIREKLFF	TRBJ1-4	TRBV24-1	TRBD1
CASSASRRVPGELFF	TRBJ2-2	TRBV18	NA